The entry below describes one TCR beta chain. The CDR3 totals 14 residues. The V end lost 4 bases, the J end lost 4 bases, and 15 bases lay between the germline ends. Germline CDR1 SGDLS, CDR2 YYNGEE. These data are taken from a study of blood T cell repertoires in COVID-19. Original analysis: Reference gene primer amplification yielded estimated nucleated cell counts. Profiled with immunoSEQ multiplex PCR; TCRdb holds only in-frame clones, not every one. D and trimming come from the DNA, and the V and J calls and clone size come from that table. The sample holds 130,000 or so clones, 70% to 85% seen once.

This TCR was sampled from a woman aged 80 or over with acute or convalescent COVID-19. Sequencing was carried out using peripheral blood. The V call is TRBV9, the J call TRBJ2-7; tentatively, D is TRBD2 (5 bases). CDR3 DNA: TGTGCCAGCAGCCCACGGACGGGATTTTACGAGCAGTACTTC. Translation gives CASSPRTGFYEQYF. The variable domain in full, with the rest retrieved from reference TRBV9 and TRBJ2-7, is DSGVTQTPKHLITATGQRVTLRCSPRSGDLSVYWYQQSLDQGLQFLIQYYNGEERAKGNILERFSAQQFPDLHSELNLSSLELGDSALYFCASSPRTGFYEQYFGPGTRLTVT.